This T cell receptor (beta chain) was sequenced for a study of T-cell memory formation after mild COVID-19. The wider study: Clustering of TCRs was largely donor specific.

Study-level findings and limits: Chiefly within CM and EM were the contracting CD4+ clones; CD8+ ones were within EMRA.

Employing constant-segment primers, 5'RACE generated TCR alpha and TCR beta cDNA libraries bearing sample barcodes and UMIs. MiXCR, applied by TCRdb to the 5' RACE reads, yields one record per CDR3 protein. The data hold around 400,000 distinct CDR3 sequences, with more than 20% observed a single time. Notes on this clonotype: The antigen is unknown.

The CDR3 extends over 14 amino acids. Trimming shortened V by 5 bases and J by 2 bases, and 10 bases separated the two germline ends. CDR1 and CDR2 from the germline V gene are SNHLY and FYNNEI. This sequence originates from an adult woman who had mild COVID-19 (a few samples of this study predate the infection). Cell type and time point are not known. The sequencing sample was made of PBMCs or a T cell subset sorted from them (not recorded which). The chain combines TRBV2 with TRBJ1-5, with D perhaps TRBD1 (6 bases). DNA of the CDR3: TGTGCCAGCAGTCACAGACAGGGCAATCAGCCCCAGCATTTT. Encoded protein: CASSHRQGNQPQHF. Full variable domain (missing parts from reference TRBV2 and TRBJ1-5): EPEVTQTPSHQVTQMGQEVILRCVPISNHLYFYWYRQILGQKVEFLVSFYNNEISEKSEIFDDQFSVERPDGSNFTLKIRSTKLEDSAMYFCASSHRQGNQPQHFGDGTRLSIL.